This TCR beta chain was sequenced in a study of Graves' ophthalmopathy and Graves' hyperthyroidism. About the research overall: Stable hyperthyroidism meant no progression to ophthalmopathy within 18 months of follow-up.

Study-level results: In blood appeared most of the expanded thyroid clonotypes whose frequency exceeded 0.001. Both a roughly 70% sensitivity and a 72.22% specificity characterized the model's predictions of ophthalmopathy progression.

This clonotype showed up many times. Its antigen remains unknown. Reliance was placed on clinical symptoms, serum thyroxine, TRAb, thyroid ultrasound and orbital computed tomography for diagnosis. Scientists amplified the TCR beta CDR3 regions from RNA transcripts. The first round was an RT-PCR with HTBI primers, and the second round was a multiplex PCR. TCRdb re-derived calls from the multiplex PCR reads in MiXCR, one entry per CDR3 protein. The profile shows over a million distinct CDR3 sequences, about 36% of them singletons. The CDR3 spans 12 residues. Trimming took off 4 bases at V and 7 bases at J, with 7 bases between the two ends.

The clonotype was recovered from an adult man with Graves' hyperthyroidism. The J gene is TRBJ2-2, the V gene TRBV12-3 or TRBV12-4; no reliable D call. Sequencing was done on a sample of peripheral blood or thyroid tissue (not recorded which). CDR3 amino acids: CASSSDSGELFF. The CDR3 region has the DNA TGTGCCAGCAGTTCCGATAGCGGGGAGCTGTTTTTT.